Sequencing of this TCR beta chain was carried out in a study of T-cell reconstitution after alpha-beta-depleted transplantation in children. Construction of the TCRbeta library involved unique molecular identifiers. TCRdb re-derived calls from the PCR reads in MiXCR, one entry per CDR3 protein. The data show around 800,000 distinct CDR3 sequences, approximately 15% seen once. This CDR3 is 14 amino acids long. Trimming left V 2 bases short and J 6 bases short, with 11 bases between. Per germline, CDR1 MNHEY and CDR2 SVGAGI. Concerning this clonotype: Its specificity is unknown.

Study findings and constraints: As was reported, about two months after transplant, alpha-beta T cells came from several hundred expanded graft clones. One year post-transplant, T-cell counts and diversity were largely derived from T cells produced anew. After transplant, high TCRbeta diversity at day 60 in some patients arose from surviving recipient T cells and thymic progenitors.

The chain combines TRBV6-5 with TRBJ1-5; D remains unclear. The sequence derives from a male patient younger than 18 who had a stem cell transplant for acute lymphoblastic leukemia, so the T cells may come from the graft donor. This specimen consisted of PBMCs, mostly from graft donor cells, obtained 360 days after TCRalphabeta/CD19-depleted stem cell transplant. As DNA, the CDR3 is TGTGCCAGCAGTTACGCTCGGTCGAGTCAGCCCCAGCATTTT. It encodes CASSYARSSQPQHF.